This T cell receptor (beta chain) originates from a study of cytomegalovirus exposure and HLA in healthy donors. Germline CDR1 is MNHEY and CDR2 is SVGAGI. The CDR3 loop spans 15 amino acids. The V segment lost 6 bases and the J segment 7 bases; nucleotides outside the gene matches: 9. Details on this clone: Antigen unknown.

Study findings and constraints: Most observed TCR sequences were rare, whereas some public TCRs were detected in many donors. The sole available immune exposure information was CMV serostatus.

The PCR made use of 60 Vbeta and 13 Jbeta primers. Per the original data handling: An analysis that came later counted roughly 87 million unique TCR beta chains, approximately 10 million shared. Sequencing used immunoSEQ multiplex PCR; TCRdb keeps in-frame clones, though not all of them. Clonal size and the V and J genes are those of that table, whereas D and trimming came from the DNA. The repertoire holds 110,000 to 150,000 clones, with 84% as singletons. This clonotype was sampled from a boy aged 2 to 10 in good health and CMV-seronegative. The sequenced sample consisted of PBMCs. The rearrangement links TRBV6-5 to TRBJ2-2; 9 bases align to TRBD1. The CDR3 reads CASSRDRVGGGELFF. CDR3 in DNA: TGTGCCAGCAGCCGGGACAGGGTTGGGGGCGGGGAGCTGTTTTTT.